This T cell receptor beta chain was identified during a study of control samples from healthy donors and cancer patients. The V and J ends lost 1 base and 2 bases respectively, with 8 bases between them. This CDR3 is 14 amino acids long. The germline V gene encodes CDR1 SGHTS and CDR2 YDEGEE. The table came from immunoSEQ multiplex PCR; TCRdb's copy has only in-frame clones and leaves some out. This repertoire shows about 110,000 clones, roughly four fifths found once; its top ten account for around 6.6%. The chain is built from TRBV5-8 and TRBJ2-3, with TRBD2 as a possible D gene (5 bases). The sample consisted of blood. The receptor was derived from a man aged 18 to 35 in good health. Here the CDR3 reads CASSLRGSTDTQYF. The DNA for the CDR3 is TGTGCCAGCAGCTTGCGGGGTTCCACAGATACGCAGTATTTT.